The rows below give T cell receptor beta chains drawn from one sample of a study of OX40 agonist ivuxolimab in advanced cancers. Assay used: immunoSEQ multiplex PCR; TCRdb lists only in-frame clones, some missing. The sample includes about 73,000 clones, about 86% of them seen just once. Specimen: CD4+ or CD8+ T cells sorted from blood, collected in a trial of the OX40 agonist ivuxolimab. The receptors come from an adult with an advanced solid tumor such as melanoma, head and neck, liver or kidney cancer. CDR3s include the opening cysteine and the closing phenylalanine or tryptophan. The D gene is left open where the match is weak. Some rows have no size entry. The others give once, few or many, or a class for an expanded clone.

D,size,V,J,DNA,CDR3
TRBD1,NA,TRBV2,TRBJ1-2,TGTGCCAGCAGACCGGGACAGGGGACCCAAAGCCATAACTATGGCTACACCTTC,CASRPGQGTQSHNYGYTF
NA,NA,TRBV25-1,TRBJ1-1,TGTGCCAGCAGTGAATTTGGCAGTTATTCAGCTTTCTTT,CASSEFGSYSAFF
NA,NA,TRBV6-1,TRBJ2-1,TGTGCCAGCAGTGAATCGGGGCGGGGGCCCTACAATGAGCAGTTCTTC,CASSESGRGPYNEQFF
NA,NA,TRBV18,TRBJ2-5,TGTGCCAGCTCACCACCCCAAGAGACCCAGTACTTC,CASSPPQETQYF
TRBD2,NA,TRBV4-2,TRBJ2-2,TGTGCCAGCAGCCTTTCCCGGACTAGCGCTACGAACACCGGGGAGCTGTTTTTT,CASSLSRTSATNTGELFF
NA,NA,TRBV4-2,TRBJ2-7,TGTGCCAGCAGCCCCCATTACCGGGGCTCCTACGAGCAGTACTTC,CASSPHYRGSYEQYF
NA,NA,TRBV27,TRBJ1-2,TGTGCCAGCAGTCTCGTGGGGTCCTCGGGAGGCTACACCTTC,CASSLVGSSGGYTF
NA,NA,TRBV29-1,TRBJ1-3,TGCAGCGTTGTTATTGGAAACACCATATATTTT,CSVVIGNTIYF
TRBD2,NA,TRBV4-1,TRBJ2-5,TGCGCCAGCAGCCAACCGGGACTAGCGGGGAGGAAGACCCAGTACTTC,CASSQPGLAGRKTQYF
NA,few,TRBV30,TRBJ1-5,TGTGCCTGGAGTGAGTCTTTCAGGGCGATGGATCAGCCCCAGCATTTT,CAWSESFRAMDQPQHF
NA,NA,TRBV11-2,TRBJ1-3,TGTGCCAGCAGCTTAGCTGGAGGGGGCTCTGGAAACACCATATATTTT,CASSLAGGGSGNTIYF
TRBD1,once,TRBV30,TRBJ2-5,TGTGCCTGGAGTAAGACAGGGGCGCTGGAGACCCAGTACTTC,CAWSKTGALETQYF
NA,once,TRBV19,TRBJ1-5,TGTGCCAGTAGTATAGGCTGGGCGCTCGGTCAGCCCCAGCATTTT,CASSIGWALGQPQHF
NA,once,TRBV6-5,TRBJ2-1,TGTGCCAGCAGTATCGCCTTAGGTTGGTGGTTCTTC,CASSIALGWWFF
TRBD1,NA,TRBV5-5,TRBJ2-7,TGTGCCAGCAGCTCACCGGACAGGGCCGATTACGAGCAGTACTTC,CASSSPDRADYEQYF
TRBD1,NA,TRBV7-3,TRBJ1-2,TGTGCCAGCAGCTCCAGGGTGGGGACAGGGGGCTTTCTCGATGGCTACACCTTC,CASSSRVGTGGFLDGYTF
TRBD2,NA,TRBV7-3,TRBJ2-1,TGTGCCAGCAGCCCCACTAGCGGGAGGACGAATGAGCAGTTCTTC,CASSPTSGRTNEQFF
NA,NA,TRBV14,TRBJ2-2,TGTGCCAGCAGCCCGCCCTCAAACACCGGGGAGCTGTTTTTT,CASSPPSNTGELFF
NA,NA,TRBV7-8,TRBJ2-2,TGTGCCAGCAGCCCAGCGGGCCAGGGAGCGAACACCGGGGAGCTGTTTTTT,CASSPAGQGANTGELFF
TRBD2,NA,TRBV6-5,TRBJ2-1,TGTGCCAGCAGGGGGGGGAATGAGCAGTTCTTC,CASRGGNEQFF
NA,NA,TRBV6-6,TRBJ2-3,TGTGCCAGCACCCAAGGGGGCGGGGTAGGCACAGATACGCAGTATTTT,CASTQGGGVGTDTQYF
NA,once,TRBV7-8,TRBJ1-2,TGTGCCAGCAGCTTAAAGGAGCTCTATGGCTACACCTTC,CASSLKELYGYTF
NA,NA,TRBV7-9,TRBJ1-1,TGTGCCAGCAGCTTAGGATGGTTGACTGAAGCTTTCTTT,CASSLGWLTEAFF
NA,NA,TRBV11-3,TRBJ1-2,TGTGCCAGCAGCTTATCAACCAACTATGGCTACACCTTC,CASSLSTNYGYTF
NA,NA,TRBV6-1,TRBJ1-4,TGTGCCAGCAGTGGGGGGCGGGGGTACCGCGAAAAACTGTTTTTT,CASSGGRGYREKLFF
NA,NA,TRBV5-5,TRBJ2-7,TGTGCCAGCAGCTTGGAGGGCCGTCTGGAGCAGTACTTC,CASSLEGRLEQYF
TRBD1,NA,TRBV19,TRBJ1-2,TGTGCCAGTGCGGACAGGGCTTACTATGGCTACACCTTC,CASADRAYYGYTF
TRBD1,NA,TRBV4-2,TRBJ2-1,TGTGCCAGCAGCGTGCCGGGACAGTCAATCAATGAGCAGTTCTTC,CASSVPGQSINEQFF
NA,once,TRBV6-5,TRBJ2-7,TGTGCCAGCGGAGTGGGAGTGGATTACGAGCAGTACTTC,CASGVGVDYEQYF
NA,NA,TRBV7-2,TRBJ1-5,TGTGCCAGCAGCTCCAACGGACACATTAGCAATCAGCCCCAGCATTTT,CASSSNGHISNQPQHF
TRBD1,NA,TRBV19,TRBJ1-2,TGTGCCAGTAGTTCCAGAGGGACAGGGGAGGGCGGCTACACCTTC,CASSSRGTGEGGYTF
NA,few,TRBV19,TRBJ2-7,TGTGCCAGTAGTGGACGGAGGGGGCGATCCTACGAGCAGTACTTC,CASSGRRGRSYEQYF
TRBD2,once,TRBV12-5,TRBJ2-3,TGTGCTAGTGGACCCACTAGCGGGAAAGATACGCAGTATTTT,CASGPTSGKDTQYF
NA,NA,TRBV5-8,TRBJ2-7,TGTGCCAGCAGCCGACGCGGAACAGGGACCACCTACGAGCAGTACTTC,CASSRRGTGTTYEQYF
TRBD1,NA,TRBV29-1,TRBJ2-7,TGCAGCGTTGTACCTAGGAACAGGGGGACCGACGAGCAGTACTTC,CSVVPRNRGTDEQYF